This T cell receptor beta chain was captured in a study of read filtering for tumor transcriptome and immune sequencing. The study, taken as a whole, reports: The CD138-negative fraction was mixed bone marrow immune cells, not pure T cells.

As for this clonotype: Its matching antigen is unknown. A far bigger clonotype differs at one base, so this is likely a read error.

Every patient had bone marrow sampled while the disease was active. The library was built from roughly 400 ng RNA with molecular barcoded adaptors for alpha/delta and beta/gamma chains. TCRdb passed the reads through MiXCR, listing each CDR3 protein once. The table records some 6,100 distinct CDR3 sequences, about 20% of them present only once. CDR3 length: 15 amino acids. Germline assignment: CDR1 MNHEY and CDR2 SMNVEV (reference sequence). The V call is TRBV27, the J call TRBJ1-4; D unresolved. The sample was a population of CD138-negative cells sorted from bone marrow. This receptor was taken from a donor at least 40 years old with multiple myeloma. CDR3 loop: CASSFWTTHTDTLYF. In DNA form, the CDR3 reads TGTGCCAGCAGTTTCTGGACTACTCACACAGATACGCTGTATTTT.